The next 20 T cell receptor beta chains were all read from a single sample in a study of B cell selection in AIRE deficiency. The sorted conventional CD4 T cells were gated as CD4+CD127+. Produced via immunoSEQ multiplex PCR; TCRdb's table is partial and in-frame only. The data contain about 22,000 clones, approximately 96% of them singletons. The sequenced sample was CD4+CD127+ conventional T cells sorted from PBMCs. Receptors were obtained from a human donor in good health.

The gene calls are TRBV2 and TRBJ1-2; 8 bases match TRBD1. The V and J ends lost 0 bases and 5 bases, in that order; junction bases with no gene match: 2. The CDR3 runs 14 residues. Per the germline V gene, CDR1 is SNHLY and CDR2 is FYNNEI. CDR3 nucleotides: TGTGCCAGCAGTGAAGCGAGGACAGGGTATGGCTACACCTTC. Translated, it gives CASSEARTGYGYTF.

This clone has a handful of counts. This chain uses TRBV27 with TRBJ1-2; D unclear. CDR3 size: 15 residues. CDR1 MNHEY and CDR2 SMNVEV come from the germline V gene (reference sequence). Trimming cost V 5 bases and J 4 bases, with 17 bases left between them. The CDR3 protein is CASSHRVGLGYGYTF. The CDR3 DNA is TGTGCCAGCAGTCACAGAGTGGGGTTGGGCTATGGCTACACCTTC.

This chain joins TRBV7-2 and TRBJ2-3; 11 bases fit TRBD2. The CDR3 runs to 17 residues. The J segment lost 2 bases and the V segment lost 1 base, leaving 5 bases of the junction unmatched. Germline CDR1 is SGHTA and CDR2 is FQGNSA. CDR3 in amino acids: CASSLVSSGGFTDTQYF. The CDR3 nucleotides are TGTGCCAGCAGCTTAGTGTCTAGCGGGGGGTTCACAGATACGCAGTATTTT.

This chain connects TRBV11-3 to TRBJ1-1; D is undetermined. Germline V gene lookup returns CDR1 SGHNT and CDR2 YENEEA. V shed 2 bases and J shed 3 bases, with 10 bases lying between them. This CDR3 has 14 amino acids. The CDR3 is CASSLYGIDTEAFF. The CDR3 region has the DNA TGTGCCAGCAGCTTATACGGAATTGACACTGAAGCTTTCTTT.

V and J are TRBV7-3 and TRBJ2-1, with TRBD2 matching 10 bases. The germline gives CDR1 SGHTA, CDR2 FQGTGA. The CDR3 loop spans 14 amino acids. V shed 5 bases and J 10 bases; nucleotides not matched to a gene: 8. The CDR3: CASSKSGGAAEQFF. CDR3 nucleotides: TGTGCCAGCAGCAAAAGCGGGGGGGCCGCGGAGCAGTTCTTC.

The rearrangement joins TRBV6-5 to TRBJ1-2, with TRBD1 matching over 7 bases. V lost 5 bases and J lost 8; bases outside the gene matches: 11. The CDR3 consists of 14 residues. Germline-derived CDR1 and CDR2 are MNHEY and SVGAGI. The chain's CDR3 is CASSPGTALLGYTF. CDR3 sequence (DNA): TGTGCCAGCAGTCCGGGGACAGCGCTATTGGGCTACACCTTC.

V is TRBV18 and J is TRBJ1-2; TRBD1 is a possible D gene (6 bases). CDR1 and CDR2 from the germline V gene are KGHSH and LQKENI. There are 16 residues in the CDR3. The V end was cut by 2 bases, the J end by 4 bases, with 17 bases between. The CDR3 region has the DNA TGTGCCAGCTCACCAGGGGGCCCATCCACTGGCTATGGCTACACCTTC. This translates into CASSPGGPSTGYGYTF. Looking up the rest from reference TRBV18 and TRBJ1-2 gives the full variable domain: NAGVMQNPRHLVRRRGQEARLRCSPMKGHSHVYWYRQLPEEGLKFMVYLQKENIIDESGMPKERFSAEFPKEGPSILRIQQVVRGDSAAYFCASSPGGPSTGYGYTFGSGTRLTVV.

This clone showed up just once. The same CDR3 is also encoded by other DNA sequences in this sample. The chain couples TRBV10-3 to TRBJ2-7; D may be TRBD2 (6 bases). The CDR3 has 14 amino acids. V lost 3 bases to trimming and J lost 2 bases, with 11 bases between them. Germline loops: CDR1 ENHRY, CDR2 SYGVKD. As DNA, the CDR3 is TGTGCCATCAGTGACCCCGGGGGAGCCTACGAGCAGTACTTC. As protein: CAISDPGGAYEQYF.

V usage is TRBV7-2 and J usage is TRBJ1-6; TRBD1 might be the D (5 bases). V lost 7 bases and J 4 bases, leaving 11 bases between the germline ends. In germline, CDR1 is SGHTA, CDR2 FQGNSA. This CDR3 region has 14 residues. CDR3 DNA: TGTGCCAGCAACGCCAGGGATTATAATTCACCCCTCCACTTT. Its translation: CASNARDYNSPLHF.

CDR3 nucleotide sequence: TGTGCCATCAGTGAGTCGCCGCGGACAAGGGGCTATGGCTACACCTTC. Its translation: CAISESPRTRGYGYTF. This rearrangement joins TRBV10-3 to TRBJ1-2, with D perhaps matching TRBD1 (5 bases). CDR3 length: 16 residues. Trimming shortened V by 0 bases and J by 4 bases, and 15 bases separated the two germline ends. In germline, CDR1 is ENHRY, CDR2 SYGVKD.

The rearrangement uses TRBV30 and TRBJ2-1, with unresolved D. CDR3 size: 15 residues. The V and J ends lost 3 bases and 3 bases respectively, with 15 bases between them. Germline V lookup: CDR1 GTSNPN, CDR2 SVGIG (reference sequence). The CDR3 sequence is CAWRKIQTGYNEQFF. The CDR3 DNA reads as TGTGCCTGGAGGAAGATACAGACCGGCTACAATGAGCAGTTCTTC. Supplemented by reference TRBV30 and TRBJ2-1, the full variable domain reads SQTIHQWPATLVQPVGSPLSLECTVEGTSNPNLYWYRQAAGRGLQLLFYSVGIGQISSEVPQNLSASRPQDRQFILSSKKLLLSDSGFYLCAWRKIQTGYNEQFFGPGTRLTVL.

The chain is built from TRBV28 and TRBJ1-1; TRBD1 matches 10 bases. The CDR3 is made up of 14 amino acids. V gave up 5 bases and J gave up 11 bases; unmatched junction bases: 11. CDR1 is MDHEN, CDR2 SYDVKM, per germline. The CDR3 loop reads CASSTPTGGLYAFF. For the CDR3, the DNA is TGTGCCAGCAGTACGCCGACAGGGGGCCTTTACGCTTTCTTT.

The chain uses TRBV18 and TRBJ1-5; D uncertain. This CDR3 region has 13 residues. Trimming shortened V by 3 bases and J by 7 bases, and 10 bases separated the two germline ends. Germline CDR1 reads KGHSH; CDR2 reads LQKENI. The CDR3 bases are TGTGCCAGCTCACCGGAGGGCGGCCAGCCCCAGCATTTT. Encoded protein: CASSPEGGQPQHF.

This clone was detected only once. The CDR3 protein is CATSRDVVSGNTIYF. CDR3 nucleotides: TGTGCCACCAGCAGAGATGTTGTCTCTGGAAACACCATATATTTT. The V call is TRBV15, the J call TRBJ1-3; no clear D. The V end lost 0 bases, the J end lost 0 bases, and 6 bases lay between the germline ends. From germline, CDR1 is LNHNV and CDR2 YYDKDF (reference sequence). The CDR3 consists of 15 residues.

Only one count was recorded for this clone. The chain links TRBV7-6 to TRBJ2-5, with D unclear. Germline CDR1 is SGHVS and CDR2 is FNYEAQ. The CDR3 has 15 residues. V was cut by 0 bases and J by 1 base, with 9 bases left in between. This CDR3 is CASSLAGSTQETQYF. The CDR3 DNA is TGTGCCAGCAGCTTAGCGGGCTCCACCCAAGAGACCCAGTACTTC.

This sequence joins TRBV5-1 and TRBJ1-1; TRBD1 might be the D (5 bases). Germline V gives CDR1 SGHRS, CDR2 YFSETQ. Deletions cut 5 bases from V and 0 bases from J, with 11 bases between. The CDR3 extends over 14 amino acids. In DNA, the CDR3 is TGCGCCAGCAGTCGTAGACAGATGAACACTGAAGCTTTCTTT. It translates to CASSRRQMNTEAFF.

The chain couples TRBV28 to TRBJ1-3; D unresolved. The CDR3 contains 14 residues. Between the trimmed V and J ends, which lost 4 bases and 0 bases, there was a span of 7 bases. Germline loops: CDR1 MDHEN, CDR2 SYDVKM. For the CDR3, the DNA is TGTGCCAGCAGTTCCCTAAGCTCTGGAAACACCATATATTTT. Translating it yields CASSSLSSGNTIYF.

The chain carries TRBV10-1 and TRBJ2-4; the D is unclear. From germline, CDR1 is WNHNN and CDR2 SYGVQD (reference sequence). The CDR3 length is 15 residues. Trimming took 0 bases from V and 6 from J, leaving 12 bases between them. The CDR3 loop reads CASSESESSGNIQYF. In DNA, the CDR3 is TGCGCCAGCAGTGAGTCCGAGAGCTCGGGAAACATTCAGTACTTC.

This clone was recorded only once. The V call is TRBV18, the J call TRBJ2-5; D remains unclear. The CDR3 runs 15 residues. V was clipped by 3 bases and J by 1 base, with 12 bases between them. CDR1 and CDR2 from the germline V gene are KGHSH and LQKENI. CDR3 in DNA: TGTGCCAGCTCACCCGTCCTAGTGCTCCAAGAGACCCAGTACTTC. Its translation: CASSPVLVLQETQYF.

J is TRBJ1-5 and V is TRBV6-1; D unclear. The CDR3 length is 15 residues. CDR1 and CDR2 (germline): MNHNS, SASEGT. V lost 4 bases to trimming and J lost 0 bases, with 10 bases between them. CDR3 nucleotides: TGTGCCAGCAGTGGATCTACGATTAGCAATCAGCCCCAGCATTTT. This encodes CASSGSTISNQPQHF.